Listed here is a single T cell receptor beta chain. The repertoire was sequenced with immunoSEQ multiplex PCR; TCRdb's copy has only in-frame clones and lacks some. The table lists 120,000 or so clones, approximately 90% of them singletons. The source of the sample is a study of T cell responses to AZD1222 COVID-19 vaccine. V was pared by 7 bases and J by 4 bases, with 11 bases between. The CDR3 spans 13 residues. Germline CDR1 is MNHEY and CDR2 is SVGAGI. The origin of this receptor is an adult who received the MenACWY meningococcal vaccine as a control. The chain uses TRBV6-5 and TRBJ1-3; D is uncertain. The input for sequencing was peripheral blood, taken 28 days after the second dose of the MenACWY control vaccine. CDR3 coding DNA: TGTGCCAGCATGACCCGGGCAGGAAACACCATATATTTT. Amino acid sequence: CASMTRAGNTIYF.